This TCR beta chain was captured by sequencing in a study of blood T cells in healthy people across ages. Study as a whole: Capture by template switching was about one barcoded beta molecule per two T cells.

The ends lost 8 bases at V and 4 bases at J; junction bases unmatched: 6. The CDR3 is 13 residues long. Germline values: CDR1 MNHNY, CDR2 SVGAGI (reference sequence). Using a J-beta primer mix together with a sample-barcoded 5' primer, a second PCR was run for roughly 6 to 11 cycles. Through a template-switch adaptor with 12 random nucleotides, each cDNA molecule received a tag. TCRdb re-analysed the 5' RACE reads in MiXCR, keeping a single row per CDR3 protein. The table lists 1.5 million or so distinct CDR3 sequences, approximately 40% of them singletons, with roughly 8.2% in the top ten. Staff drew around 10 milliliters of peripheral blood from each donor.

The sequenced sample was blood. The sequence derives from a woman between 18 and 29 years old in good health. The chain recombines TRBV6-6 with TRBJ1-1; the match to TRBD1 covers 8 bases. CDR3 protein: CASAGTGGTEAFF. The CDR3 nucleotides are TGTGCCAGCGCCGGGACAGGAGGCACTGAAGCTTTCTTT.